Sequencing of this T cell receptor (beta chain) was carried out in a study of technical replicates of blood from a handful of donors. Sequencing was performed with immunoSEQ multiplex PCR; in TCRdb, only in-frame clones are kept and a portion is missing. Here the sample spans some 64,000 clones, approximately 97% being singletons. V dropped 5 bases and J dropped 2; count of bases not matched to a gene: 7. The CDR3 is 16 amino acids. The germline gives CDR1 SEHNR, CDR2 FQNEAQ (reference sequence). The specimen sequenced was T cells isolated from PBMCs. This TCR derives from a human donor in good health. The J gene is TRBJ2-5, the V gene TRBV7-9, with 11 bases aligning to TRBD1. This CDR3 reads CASSRRRDRGQETQYF. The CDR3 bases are TGTGCCAGCAGCCGACGAAGGGACAGGGGGCAAGAGACCCAGTACTTC.